A selection of T cell receptor beta chains follows, all from one sample in a study of cytomegalovirus exposure and HLA in healthy donors. TCRdb keeps only in-frame clones here, not all; method: immunoSEQ multiplex PCR. Of around 190,000 clones listed, 75% to 90% were seen once; the top ten hold approximately 0.31%. The material sequenced was PBMCs. These receptor sequences come from a woman in her twenties or thirties in good health and CMV-seronegative. Both conserved end residues are part of each CDR3. A D gene is named only where the DNA matches it firmly. The size entry is marked missing in some rows and otherwise reads once, few, many or a size class.

CDR3aa	CDR3nt	v_gene	j_gene	d_gene	abundance
CASSLVASTDTQYF	TGCGCCAGCAGCTTGGTAGCTAGCACAGATACGCAGTATTTT	TRBV5-1	TRBJ2-3	.	few
CASSLRGESGAMGYGYTF	TGTGCCAGCAGTTTAAGAGGTGAGAGTGGGGCGATGGGCTATGGCTACACCTTC	TRBV27	TRBJ1-2	.	few
CSVVGLAGNNEQFF	TGCAGCGTTGTAGGACTAGCGGGAAACAATGAGCAGTTCTTC	TRBV29-1	TRBJ2-1	TRBD2	.
CASSISGDSTDTQYF	TGTGCCAGCAGCATAAGCGGGGACAGCACAGATACGCAGTATTTT	TRBV7-9	TRBJ2-3	TRBD2	.
CASSGLGSGTDTQYF	TGCGCCAGCAGCGGCCTAGGGTCGGGGACAGATACGCAGTATTTT	TRBV5-1	TRBJ2-3	.	.
CASSLGTSGGAGTDTQYF	TGCGCCAGCAGCTTGGGGACTAGCGGGGGGGCCGGCACAGATACGCAGTATTTT	TRBV5-1	TRBJ2-3	TRBD2	.
CASSRDSLVYEQYF	TGTGCCAGCAGTCGGGACAGTCTCGTCTACGAGCAGTACTTC	TRBV6-1	TRBJ2-7	TRBD1	.
CASSISVNTEAFF	TGTGCCAGCAGTATCTCAGTGAACACTGAAGCTTTCTTT	TRBV11-3	TRBJ1-1	.	.
CASSRTGAAEQYF	TGTGCCAGCAGCCGGACAGGGGCAGCCGAGCAGTACTTC	TRBV6-5	TRBJ2-7	TRBD1	.
CASSMAGVWNEQFF	TGTGCCAGTAGTATGGCCGGGGTCTGGAATGAGCAGTTCTTC	TRBV19	TRBJ2-1	.	.
CASSLMAGGNGYTF	TGCGCCAGCAGCTTGATGGCAGGGGGCAATGGCTACACCTTC	TRBV5-1	TRBJ1-2	TRBD1	.
CASSARIAEYEQYF	TGTGCCAGCAGCGCCCGCATAGCCGAATACGAGCAGTACTTC	TRBV6-5	TRBJ2-7	.	.
CASSSGITYEQYF	TGTGCCAGCAGTAGCGGGATCACCTACGAGCAGTACTTC	TRBV27	TRBJ2-7	TRBD2	.
CASSPLNSYEQYF	TGTGCCAGCTCACCACTGAACAGCTACGAGCAGTACTTC	TRBV18	TRBJ2-7	.	.
CASTIAGGRNYGYTF	TGTGCCAGCACTATAGCCGGGGGGCGGAACTATGGCTACACCTTC	TRBV28	TRBJ1-2	.	.
CASSQVRQGHYGYTF	TGTGCCAGCAGTCAAGTGAGACAGGGCCACTATGGCTACACCTTC	TRBV6-5	TRBJ1-2	TRBD1	.
CASSPTSGSRPSYF	TGTGCCAGCAGCCCTACTAGCGGGAGTCGACCCTCGTACTTC	TRBV28	TRBJ2-7	TRBD2	.
CASRLGQYTDTQYF	TGTGCCAGCAGGTTGGGACAGTACACAGATACGCAGTATTTT	TRBV2	TRBJ2-3	TRBD1	.
CASSQGASGRSGTDTQYF	TGTGCCAGCAGCCAAGGAGCAAGCGGGAGGTCCGGCACAGATACGCAGTATTTT	TRBV4-2	TRBJ2-3	TRBD2	.
CASSFYSGAAYNEQFF	TGTGCCAGCAGTTTCTATAGCGGGGCTGCCTACAATGAGCAGTTCTTC	TRBV27	TRBJ2-1	TRBD2	.
CASSRTGGSYEQYF	TGTGCCAGCAGTCGGACAGGGGGCTCCTACGAGCAGTACTTC	TRBV14	TRBJ2-7	TRBD1	.
CSAVPGTSGTDTQYF	TGCAGCGCTGTTCCCGGGACTAGCGGCACAGATACGCAGTATTTT	TRBV29-1	TRBJ2-3	TRBD2	few
CASTISSGPSILFF	TGTGCCAGCACCATATCTAGCGGCCCCTCAATCCTGTTCTTC	TRBV11-2	TRBJ2-1	TRBD2	.
CASSLVERGGNEQFF	TGCGCCAGCAGCTTGGTCGAGCGGGGGGGCAATGAGCAGTTCTTC	TRBV5-1	TRBJ2-1	TRBD2	.
CASSKAGRKNQPQHF	TGTGCCAGCAGCAAGGCGGGACGGAAAAATCAGCCCCAGCATTTT	TRBV28	TRBJ1-5	.	.
CASSLTLRLSQETQYF	TGTGCCAGCAGCCTAACCCTCCGACTTTCCCAAGAGACCCAGTACTTC	TRBV28	TRBJ2-5	.	.